The 27 T cell receptor beta chains reported below all come from one sample, sequenced in a study of shared clonotypes between healthy human individuals. Sequenced by immunoSEQ multiplex PCR; TCRdb stores in-frame clones only, minus some. The sample lists roughly 2.2 million clones; just under 95% were seen once. Sequencing used naive CD4+ T cells from PBMCs. As for subset: CD45RA+ positively selected. The receptors derive from a man between 18 and 29 years old in good health. Some clones in this sample may be carry-over from other donors' samples.

V is TRBV28 and J is TRBJ2-7; 10 positions match TRBD2. V lost 2 bases to trimming and J lost 3 bases; unmatched junction nucleotides: 4. There are 15 residues in the CDR3. CDR1 and CDR2 (germline): MDHEN, SYDVKM. In DNA, the CDR3 is TGTGCCAGCAGTTTAGCTAGCGGGGGAATCTACGAGCAGTACTTC. This sequence encodes CASSLASGGIYEQYF. The whole variable domain, filled in from reference TRBV28 and TRBJ2-7, reads DVKVTQSSRYLVKRTGEKVFLECVQDMDHENMFWYRQDPGLGLRLIYFSYDVKMKEKGDIPEGYSVSREKKERFSLILESASTNQTSMYLCASSLASGGIYEQYFGPGTRLTVT.

This rearrangement joins TRBV14 to TRBJ1-2; D gene unclear. The CDR3 loop spans 16 amino acids. Germline loops: CDR1 SGHDN, CDR2 FVKESK. The ends were cut back, 4 bases at V and 0 bases at J, with 15 bases in the middle. The CDR3 DNA follows: TGTGCCAGCAGCCTTCATAACGACAATGCTAACTATGGCTACACCTTC. Its translation is CASSLHNDNANYGYTF.

The chain employs TRBV9 and TRBJ2-2, with D perhaps TRBD2 (6 bases). The CDR3 extends over 18 amino acids. Per germline, CDR1 SGDLS and CDR2 YYNGEE. V was cut by 3 bases and J by 4 bases, with 22 bases left in between. CDR3 sequence reads: CASSDHPGLAGLTGELFF. The CDR3 bases are TGTGCCAGCAGCGATCACCCAGGGTTGGCGGGGCTCACCGGGGAGCTGTTTTTT.

V gene TRBV9 combines with J gene TRBJ1-2, with no clear D. Trimming took 2 bases from V and 3 from J, leaving 11 bases between them. Germline V CDR1 and CDR2: SGDLS, YYNGEE. There are 14 residues in the CDR3. CDR3 nucleotide sequence: TGTGCCAGCAGCGTCGACGGAGCTTACTATGGCTACACCTTC. Translation gives CASSVDGAYYGYTF. The entire variable domain, with the rest obtained from reference TRBV9 and TRBJ1-2, is as follows: DSGVTQTPKHLITATGQRVTLRCSPRSGDLSVYWYQQSLDQGLQFLIQYYNGEERAKGNILERFSAQQFPDLHSELNLSSLELGDSALYFCASSVDGAYYGYTFGSGTRLTVV.

The chain's CDR3 is CASGASVTGELFF. CDR3 coding DNA: TGTGCCAGCGGAGCCTCAGTCACCGGGGAGCTGTTTTTT. This chain links TRBV7-2 with TRBJ2-2; D is undetermined. The CDR3 consists of 13 residues. V lost 8 bases and J 4 bases, leaving 11 bases between the germline ends. Germline assignment: CDR1 SGHTA and CDR2 FQGNSA. The variable domain in full, with the rest retrieved from reference TRBV7-2 and TRBJ2-2, is GAGVSQSPSNKVTEKGKDVELRCDPISGHTALYWYRQSLGQGLEFLIYFQGNSAPDKSGLPSDRFSAERTGGSVSTLTIQRTQQEDSAVYLCASGASVTGELFFGEGSRLTVL.

The genes are TRBV18 and TRBJ1-1; the D is unclear. Germline-derived CDR1 and CDR2 are KGHSH and LQKENI. The CDR3 is made up of 15 amino acids. The V gene lost 0 bases and the J gene lost 3 bases, with 11 bases spanning the gap. For the CDR3, the DNA is TGTGCCAGCTCACCACCAGGTCGACGGGACACTGAAGCTTTCTTT. Its protein is CASSPPGRRDTEAFF.

The chain combines TRBV7-2 with TRBJ2-1, with D unclear. This CDR3 comprises 13 residues. Germline assignment: CDR1 SGHTA and CDR2 FQGNSA. Trimming left V 10 bases short and J 0 bases short, with 10 bases between. The CDR3 sequence is CATGRSSYNEQFF. As DNA, the CDR3 is TGTGCCACAGGACGGAGCTCCTACAATGAGCAGTTCTTC.

This clone was found once. The V call is TRBV14, the J call TRBJ2-1, with 8 bases identical to TRBD2. The CDR3 runs 16 residues. V dropped 4 bases and J dropped 6; count of bases not matched to a gene: 11. CDR1 SGHDN and CDR2 FVKESK come from the germline V gene. Here the CDR3 reads CASSPRPGLAANEQFF. Written as DNA, the CDR3 is TGTGCCAGCAGCCCACGGCCAGGACTAGCAGCCAATGAGCAGTTCTTC.

This chain connects TRBV25-1 to TRBJ2-5; 9 bases line up with TRBD2. The DNA end is a closer match to TRBJ2-7, so the J assignment may be wrong. Germline lookup yields CDR1 MGHDK and CDR2 SYGVNS. The CDR3 has 16 amino acids. CDR3 sequence (DNA): TGTGCCAGCAGTGAATTTAGGCCTAGCGGGATGGACGAGCAGTACTTC. It encodes CASSEFRPSGMDEQYF.

This chain joins TRBV5-1 and TRBJ2-5; TRBD1 aligns across 7 bases. V lost 0 bases, J lost 2 bases, and 10 bases stayed unmatched. The CDR3 has 17 amino acids. The germline CDR1 and CDR2 sequences are SGHRS and YFSETQ. In DNA form, the CDR3 reads TGCGCCAGCAGCTTGGATTCCCCCGGACAGGCTCAAGAGACCCAGTACTTC. Protein sequence: CASSLDSPGQAQETQYF. Combining the CDR3 with reference TRBV5-1 and TRBJ2-5 gives the whole variable domain KAGVTQTPRYLIKTRGQQVTLSCSPISGHRSVSWYQQTPGQGLQFLFEYFSETQRNKGNFPGRFSGRQFSNSRSEMNVSTLELGDSALYLCASSLDSPGQAQETQYFGPGTRLLVL.

For this clone: Other DNA sequences in the sample encode the same CDR3. The chain couples TRBV29-1 to TRBJ2-1; 11 bases map to TRBD2. Germline CDR1 and CDR2: SQVTM and ANQGSEA. This CDR3 is built from 14 residues. Trimming removed 5 bases from V and 3 bases from J; junction bases left unmatched: 3. The CDR3 spells CSVKGTSGYNEQFF. Here the CDR3 DNA reads TGCAGCGTTAAAGGGACTAGCGGCTACAATGAGCAGTTCTTC.

The rearrangement links TRBV6-1 to TRBJ2-5, with D maybe TRBD1 (6 bases). Germline assignment: CDR1 MNHNS and CDR2 SASEGT. Trimming cost V 4 bases and J 0 bases, with 21 bases left between them. The CDR3 length is 18 residues. Written as DNA, the CDR3 is TGTGCCAGCAGTGTCCTGGACAGCCAAGGAAGGTACCAAGAGACCCAGTACTTC. This gives the protein CASSVLDSQGRYQETQYF.

The chain links TRBV2 to TRBJ1-2; D is possibly TRBD1 (6 bases). CDR1 SNHLY and CDR2 FYNNEI come from the germline V gene. V lost 5 bases and J 5 bases, leaving 12 bases between the germline ends. The CDR3 is made up of 13 amino acids. DNA for the CDR3: TGTGCCAGCAGTCAACAACAGGGATATGGCTACACCTTC. This sequence encodes CASSQQQGYGYTF.

The chain has TRBV30 and TRBJ2-7, with D possibly matching TRBD2 (6 bases). This CDR3 is built from 19 residues. In germline, CDR1 is GTSNPN, CDR2 SVGIG (reference sequence). The germline V and J ends were trimmed by 0 bases and 5 bases, with 29 bases remaining between them. Here the CDR3 reads CAWSVHPRGLAANTDEQYF. The CDR3, as DNA: TGTGCCTGGAGTGTACATCCCCGGGGCTTAGCGGCAAACACCGACGAGCAGTACTTC.

The CDR3 loop reads CAISEGGVPDTQYF. The CDR3 nucleotides are TGTGCCATCAGTGAGGGGGGAGTCCCAGATACGCAGTATTTT. The genes are TRBV10-3 and TRBJ2-3; TRBD1 or TRBD2 may be the D gene (5 bases each). Germline V lookup: CDR1 ENHRY, CDR2 SYGVKD. The CDR3 spans 14 residues. Trimming shortened V by 2 bases and J by 4 bases, and 10 bases separated the two germline ends.

This clone came up once. The chain employs TRBV7-3 and TRBJ2-5; TRBD2 might be the D (5 bases). Germline CDR1 is SGHTA and CDR2 is FQGTGA. This CDR3 region has 14 residues. Trimming stripped 2 bases from V and 11 bases from J, with 18 bases between. CDR3 protein: CASSLGGSPPGQYF. The DNA for the CDR3 is TGTGCCAGCAGCTTAGGAGGCAGCCCACCGGGGCAGTACTTC.

The chain joins TRBV28 to TRBJ2-1; D gene ambiguous. Trimming stripped 6 bases from V and 2 bases from J, with 14 bases between. Germline V CDR1 and CDR2: MDHEN, SYDVKM. The length of the CDR3 is 15 residues. The CDR3 DNA reads as TGTGCCAGCAGCTCAGCATTACCCGCCTACAATGAGCAGTTCTTC. It encodes CASSSALPAYNEQFF.

CDR3 residues: CAISEFQGTSGNTIYF. CDR3 sequence (DNA): TGTGCCATCAGTGAGTTTCAGGGCACCTCGGGAAACACCATATATTTT. The chain has TRBV10-3 and TRBJ1-3, with TRBD1 as a possible D gene (5 bases). V was trimmed by 1 base and J by 4 bases, leaving 14 bases between them. The CDR3 loop spans 16 amino acids. Germline CDR1 and CDR2: ENHRY and SYGVKD.

The rearrangement links TRBV5-3 to TRBJ1-5; D remains ambiguous. TRBV5-3 is treated as an ORF (open reading frame) with a function not yet certain. CDR3 length: 17 residues. The V gene lost 1 base and the J gene lost 6 bases, with 20 bases spanning the gap. The CDR3 loop reads CARSLRCLRPEIQPQHF. CDR3 DNA: TGTGCCAGAAGCTTGAGATGCCTGAGACCCGAAATTCAGCCCCAGCATTTT.

CDR3 sequence: CASSHWDRDQLGNTIYF. CDR3 sequence (DNA): TGCGCCAGCAGCCACTGGGACAGAGACCAGCTCGGAAACACCATATATTTT. This chain joins TRBV4-1 and TRBJ1-3; TRBD1 matches 7 bases. Germline CDR1 MGHRA, CDR2 YSYEKL. The V segment lost 3 bases and the J segment 4 bases; nucleotides outside the gene matches: 12. The CDR3 extends over 17 amino acids.

V usage is TRBV6-5 and J usage is TRBJ1-1; D is ambiguous. Germline CDR1 and CDR2: MNHEY and SVGAGI. CDR3 length: 14 amino acids. Trimming pared 2 bases from V and 4 bases from J, leaving 11 bases between. CDR3 DNA: TGTGCCAGCAGTTACCTGGGAATCCGCACTGAAGCTTTCTTT. The encoded protein is CASSYLGIRTEAFF.

The count of this clone is one. This rearrangement joins TRBV7-2 to TRBJ1-5; D gene uncertain. V lost 4 bases and J 0 bases, leaving 7 bases between the germline ends. The germline V gene has CDR1 SGHTA and CDR2 FQGNSA. This CDR3 has 14 residues. Here the CDR3 reads CASSSLNSNQPQHF. The DNA for the CDR3 is TGTGCCAGCAGCTCTTTGAATAGCAATCAGCCCCAGCATTTT.

The CDR3 protein is CASSSPWGNVDEQYF. The CDR3 coding sequence is TGTGCCAGCAGCTCCCCATGGGGGAATGTTGACGAGCAGTACTTC. This sequence joins TRBV28 and TRBJ2-7, with D perhaps matching TRBD1 or TRBD2 (5 bases each). Per the germline V gene, CDR1 is MDHEN and CDR2 is SYDVKM. This CDR3 is built from 15 residues. V lost 6 bases, J lost 5 bases, and 20 bases lay in between.

The V call is TRBV10-3, the J call TRBJ1-1; D remains ambiguous. Germline CDR1 reads ENHRY; CDR2 reads SYGVKD. Deletions cut 6 bases from V and 1 base from J, with 6 bases between. This CDR3 contains 12 residues. CDR3 sequence: CAIRKPNTEAFF. The CDR3 bases are TGTGCCATCAGGAAACCGAACACTGAAGCTTTCTTT.

V is TRBV4-2 and J is TRBJ2-7, with TRBD2 as a possible D gene (5 bases). Germline V lookup: CDR1 LGHNA, CDR2 YNFKEQ. V lost 1 base, J lost 5 bases, and 15 bases lay in between. The CDR3 loop spans 15 amino acids. The CDR3 reads CASSQGFRGWDEQYF. As DNA, the CDR3 is TGTGCCAGCAGCCAAGGGTTTAGAGGGTGGGACGAGCAGTACTTC.

The V gene is TRBV5-6, the J gene TRBJ1-5; D is possibly TRBD1 (6 bases). The germline V gene has CDR1 SGHDT and CDR2 YYEEEE. Trimming pared 0 bases from V and 3 bases from J, leaving 13 bases between. CDR3 size: 16 residues. The CDR3 spells CASSLVGRGINQPQHF. The CDR3 nucleotides are TGTGCCAGCAGCTTGGTTGGGAGGGGGATCAATCAGCCCCAGCATTTT.

Points on this clone: Other nucleotide sequences in the sample specify the same CDR3. The V and J genes are TRBV28 and TRBJ1-2, with 8 positions matching TRBD1. Trimming cost V 4 bases and J 0 bases; bases outside gene matches: 4. Germline loops: CDR1 MDHEN, CDR2 SYDVKM. CDR3 size: 15 residues. CDR3 amino acids: CASSSQGASNYGYTF. The CDR3 DNA reads as TGTGCCAGCAGTTCGCAGGGGGCTTCTAACTATGGCTACACCTTC.